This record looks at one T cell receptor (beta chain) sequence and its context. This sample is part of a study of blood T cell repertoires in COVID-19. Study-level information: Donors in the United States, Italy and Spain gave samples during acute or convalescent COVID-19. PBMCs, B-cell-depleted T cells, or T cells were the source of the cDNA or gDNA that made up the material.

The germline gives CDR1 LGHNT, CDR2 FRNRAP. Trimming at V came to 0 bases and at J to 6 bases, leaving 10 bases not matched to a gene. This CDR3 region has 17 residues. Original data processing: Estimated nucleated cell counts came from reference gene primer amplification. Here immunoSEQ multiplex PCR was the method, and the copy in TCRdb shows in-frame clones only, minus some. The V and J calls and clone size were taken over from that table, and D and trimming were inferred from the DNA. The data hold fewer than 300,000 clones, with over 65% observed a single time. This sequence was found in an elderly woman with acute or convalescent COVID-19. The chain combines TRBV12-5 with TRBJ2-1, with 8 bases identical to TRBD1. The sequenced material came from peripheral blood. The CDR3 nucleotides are TGTGCTAGTGGTTTGGTATGGGAGCAGGGGGCTGTCAATGAGCAGTTCTTC. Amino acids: CASGLVWEQGAVNEQFF. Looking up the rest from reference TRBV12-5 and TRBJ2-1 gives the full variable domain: DARVTQTPRHKVTEMGQEVTMRCQPILGHNTVFWYRQTMMQGLELLAYFRNRAPLDDSGMPKDRFSAEMPDATLATLKIQPSEPRDSAVYFCASGLVWEQGAVNEQFFGPGTRLTVL.